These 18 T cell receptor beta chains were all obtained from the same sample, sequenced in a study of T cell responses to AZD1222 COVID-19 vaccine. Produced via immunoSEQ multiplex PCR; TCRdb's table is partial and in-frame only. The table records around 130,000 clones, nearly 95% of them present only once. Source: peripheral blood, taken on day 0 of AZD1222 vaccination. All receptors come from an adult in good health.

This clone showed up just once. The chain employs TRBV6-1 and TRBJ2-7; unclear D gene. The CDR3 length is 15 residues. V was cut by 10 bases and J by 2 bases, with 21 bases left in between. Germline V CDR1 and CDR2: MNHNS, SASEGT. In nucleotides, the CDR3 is TGTGCCATGTCCCGTGACCTCTCAAACCCCTACGAGCAGTACTTC. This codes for CAMSRDLSNPYEQYF.

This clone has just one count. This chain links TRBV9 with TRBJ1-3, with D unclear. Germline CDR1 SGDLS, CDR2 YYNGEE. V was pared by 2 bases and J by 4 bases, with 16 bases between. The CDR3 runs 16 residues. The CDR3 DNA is TGTGCCAGCAGCGTGGGCTGGGTGGAAGACGGAAACACCATATATTTT. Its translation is CASSVGWVEDGNTIYF. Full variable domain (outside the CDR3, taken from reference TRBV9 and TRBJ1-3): DSGVTQTPKHLITATGQRVTLRCSPRSGDLSVYWYQQSLDQGLQFLIQYYNGEERAKGNILERFSAQQFPDLHSELNLSSLELGDSALYFCASSVGWVEDGNTIYFGEGSWLTVV.

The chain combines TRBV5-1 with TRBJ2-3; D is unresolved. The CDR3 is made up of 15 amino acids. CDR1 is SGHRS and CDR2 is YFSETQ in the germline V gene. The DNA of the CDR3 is TGCCCTCTTGCGCCCAGAATACCTTACACAGATACGCAGTATTTT. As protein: CPLAPRIPYTDTQYF.

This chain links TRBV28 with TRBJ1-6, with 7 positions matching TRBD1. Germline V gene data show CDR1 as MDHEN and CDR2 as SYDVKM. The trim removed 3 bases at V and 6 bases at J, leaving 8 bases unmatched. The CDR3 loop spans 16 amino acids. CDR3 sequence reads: CASSFSRTGINSPLHF. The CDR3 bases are TGTGCCAGCAGTTTCTCTCGGACAGGCATTAATTCACCCCTCCACTTT.

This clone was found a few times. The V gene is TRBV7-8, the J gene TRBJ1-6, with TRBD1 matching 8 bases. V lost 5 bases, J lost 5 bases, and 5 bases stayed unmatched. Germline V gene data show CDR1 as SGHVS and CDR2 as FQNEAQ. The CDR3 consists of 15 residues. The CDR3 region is CASSTGQGHNSPLHF. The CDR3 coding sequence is TGTGCCAGCAGCACCGGACAGGGCCATAATTCACCCCTCCACTTT.

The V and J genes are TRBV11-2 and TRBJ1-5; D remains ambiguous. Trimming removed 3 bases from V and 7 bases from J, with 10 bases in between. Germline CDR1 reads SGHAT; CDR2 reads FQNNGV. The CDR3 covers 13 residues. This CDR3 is CASSLGVGQPQHF. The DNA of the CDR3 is TGTGCCAGCAGCTTGGGTGTTGGGCAGCCCCAGCATTTT. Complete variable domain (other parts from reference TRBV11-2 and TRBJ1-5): EAGVAQSPRYKIIEKRQSVAFWCNPISGHATLYWYQQILGQGPKLLIQFQNNGVVDDSQLPKDRFSAERLKGVDSTLKIQPAKLEDSAVYLCASSLGVGQPQHFGDGTRLSIL.

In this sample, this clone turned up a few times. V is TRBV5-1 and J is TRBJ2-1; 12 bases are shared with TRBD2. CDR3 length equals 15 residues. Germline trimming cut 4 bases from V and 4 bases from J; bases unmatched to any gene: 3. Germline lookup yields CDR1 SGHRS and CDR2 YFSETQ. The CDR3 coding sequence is TGCGCCAGCAGCCCAACTAGCGGGGGGTACAATGAGCAGTTCTTC. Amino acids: CASSPTSGGYNEQFF.

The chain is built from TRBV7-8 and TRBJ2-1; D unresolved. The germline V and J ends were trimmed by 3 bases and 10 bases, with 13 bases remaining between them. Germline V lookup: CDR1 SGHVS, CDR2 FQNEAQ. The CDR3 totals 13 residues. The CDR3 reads CASSLFSSYEQFF. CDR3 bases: TGTGCCAGCAGCTTGTTTAGCTCTTACGAGCAGTTCTTC.

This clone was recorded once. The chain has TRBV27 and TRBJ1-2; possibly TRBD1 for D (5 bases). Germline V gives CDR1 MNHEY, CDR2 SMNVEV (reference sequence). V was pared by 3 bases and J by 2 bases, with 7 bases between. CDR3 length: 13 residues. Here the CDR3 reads CASSLEGNYGYTF. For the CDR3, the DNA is TGTGCCAGCAGTTTGGAGGGGAACTATGGCTACACCTTC.

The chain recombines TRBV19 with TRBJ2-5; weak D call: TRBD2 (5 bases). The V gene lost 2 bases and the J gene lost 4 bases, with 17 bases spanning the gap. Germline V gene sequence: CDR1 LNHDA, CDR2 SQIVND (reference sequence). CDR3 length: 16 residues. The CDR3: CASSILGRRAPETQYF. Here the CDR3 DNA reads TGTGCCAGTAGTATACTTGGACGGCGGGCGCCAGAGACCCAGTACTTC.

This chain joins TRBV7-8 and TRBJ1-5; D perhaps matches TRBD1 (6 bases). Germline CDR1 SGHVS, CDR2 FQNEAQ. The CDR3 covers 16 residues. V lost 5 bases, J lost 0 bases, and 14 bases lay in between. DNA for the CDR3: TGTGCCAGCAGCCTATTGACAGGTTATAGCAATCAGCCCCAGCATTTT. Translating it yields CASSLLTGYSNQPQHF.

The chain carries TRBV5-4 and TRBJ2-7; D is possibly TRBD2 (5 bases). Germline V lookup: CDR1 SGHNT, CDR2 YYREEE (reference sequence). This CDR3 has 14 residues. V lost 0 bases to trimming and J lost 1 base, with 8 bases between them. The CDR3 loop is CASSLERGSYEQYF. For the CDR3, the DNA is TGTGCCAGCAGCTTGGAACGGGGTTCCTACGAGCAGTACTTC. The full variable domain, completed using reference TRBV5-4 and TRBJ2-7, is ETGVTQSPTHLIKTRGQQVTLRCSSQSGHNTVSWYQQALGQGPQFIFQYYREEENGRGNFPPRFSGLQFPNYSSELNVNALELDDSALYLCASSLERGSYEQYFGPGTRLTVT.

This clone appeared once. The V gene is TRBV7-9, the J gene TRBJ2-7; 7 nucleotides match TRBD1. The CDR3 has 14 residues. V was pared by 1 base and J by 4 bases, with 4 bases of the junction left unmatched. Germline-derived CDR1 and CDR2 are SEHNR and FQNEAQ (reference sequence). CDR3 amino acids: CASSLGDRGYEQYF. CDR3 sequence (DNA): TGTGCCAGCAGCTTAGGGGACAGAGGTTACGAGCAGTACTTC.

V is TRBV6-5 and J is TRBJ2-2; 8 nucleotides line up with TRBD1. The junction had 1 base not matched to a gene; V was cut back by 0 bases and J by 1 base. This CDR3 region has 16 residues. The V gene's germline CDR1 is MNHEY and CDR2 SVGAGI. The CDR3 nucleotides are TGTGCCAGCAGTTACTCGACAGGGGAGAACACCGGGGAGCTGTTTTTT. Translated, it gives CASSYSTGENTGELFF.

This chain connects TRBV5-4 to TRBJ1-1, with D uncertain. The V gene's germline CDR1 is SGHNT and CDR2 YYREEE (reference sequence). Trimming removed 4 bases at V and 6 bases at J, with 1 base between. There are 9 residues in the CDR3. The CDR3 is CASSPEAFF. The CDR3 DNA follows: TGTGCCAGCAGCCCTGAAGCTTTCTTT.

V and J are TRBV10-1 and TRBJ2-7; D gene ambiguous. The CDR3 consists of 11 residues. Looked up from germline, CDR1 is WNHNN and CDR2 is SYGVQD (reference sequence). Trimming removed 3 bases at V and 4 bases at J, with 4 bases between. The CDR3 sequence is CASSEGYEQYF. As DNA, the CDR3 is TGCGCCAGCAGTGAAGGGTACGAGCAGTACTTC.

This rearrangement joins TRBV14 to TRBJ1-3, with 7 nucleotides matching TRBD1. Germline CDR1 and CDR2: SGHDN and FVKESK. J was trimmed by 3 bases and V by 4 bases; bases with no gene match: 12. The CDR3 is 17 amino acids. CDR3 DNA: TGTGCCAGCAGCCCCCGACAGGGAGTAAAGGTTGGAAACACCATATATTTT. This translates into CASSPRQGVKVGNTIYF.

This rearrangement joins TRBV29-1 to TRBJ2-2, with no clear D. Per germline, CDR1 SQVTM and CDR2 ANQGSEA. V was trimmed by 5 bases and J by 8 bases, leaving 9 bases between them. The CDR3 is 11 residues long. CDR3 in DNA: TGCAGCGTTACCCAAACGGGGGAGCTGTTTTTT. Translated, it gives CSVTQTGELFF.